This entry is about one TCR beta chain. This record belongs to a study of OX40 agonist ivuxolimab in advanced cancers. Germline V gene lookup returns CDR1 MNHEY and CDR2 SVGAGI. CDR3 length equals 15 residues. V shed 3 bases, J shed 8 bases, and the junction held 9 bases outside the gene matches. Some clones are missing from TCRdb's copy, which holds only in-frame ones; the method was immunoSEQ multiplex PCR. The table lists 90,000 to 100,000 clones, roughly 95% of them singletons. Blood sampling was done at baseline, cycle 4 day 1, and cycle 7 day 1. This specimen was CD4+ or CD8+ T cells sorted from blood, taken in a trial of the OX40 agonist ivuxolimab. The gene calls are TRBV6-5 and TRBJ2-3, with 9 nucleotides matching TRBD1. The TCR originated in an adult with an advanced solid tumor such as melanoma, head and neck, liver or kidney cancer. CDR3 nucleotides: TGTGCCAGCAGTTATTCTACCGGGACAGGGTTTACGCAGTATTTT. Amino acids: CASSYSTGTGFTQYF.